The clone carrying this T cell receptor beta chain was found many times. Antigen specificity is unknown. The data were taken from a study of T cells after yellow fever vaccination. TCRdb called the 5' RACE reads again in MiXCR, with one record for every CDR3 protein. The sample carries 250,000 to 350,000 distinct CDR3 sequences, approximately 10% recorded once. Study-level results: Re-detected after boosting: most primary clones, 96% of CD4 and 75% to 90% of CD8. Highly abundant clonotypes carried over from the bulk population could end up in FACS-sorted repertoires as contaminants.

Germline V gene data show CDR1 as SGHRS and CDR2 as YFSETQ. Trimming cost V 5 bases and J 3 bases, with 9 bases left between them. This CDR3 has 13 amino acids. The specimen comprised CD4+ T cells sorted from PBMCs, sampled 5 days after the yellow fever booster vaccination. This chain connects TRBV5-1 to TRBJ2-1; D is undetermined. The sequence was obtained from a man aged 18 to 35 who received the YFV17D yellow fever vaccine. The CDR3 coding sequence is TGCGCCAGCAGTTTCCCGGACTACAATGAGCAGTTCTTC. Translating gives CASSFPDYNEQFF.